Shown below are 29 T cell receptor beta chains from a single sample sequenced in a study of T cells in Graves' hyperthyroidism and ophthalmopathy. Researchers took RNA transcripts and amplified the TCR beta CDR3 regions from them. The HTBI primer set was used in a first-round RT-PCR of the TCR CDR3. TCRdb analysed the multiplex PCR reads with MiXCR anew, one entry per CDR3 protein. The sample contains 360,000 or so distinct CDR3 sequences, 15% of which appear only once. Sequenced input: blood. The source is a woman aged 55-70 years with Graves' ophthalmopathy.

The chain links TRBV20-1 to TRBJ2-1; D might be TRBD2 (5 bases). This CDR3 is built from 14 residues. Trimming took off 5 bases at V and 0 bases at J, with 11 bases between the two ends. From germline, CDR1 is DFQATT and CDR2 SNEGSKA (reference sequence). CDR3 sequence (DNA): TGCAGTGCTCCTCGGGGAAGCTCCTACAATGAGCAGTTCTTC. Protein: CSAPRGSSYNEQFF.

The rearrangement joins TRBV7-2 to TRBJ1-5; D might be TRBD1 (5 bases). V lost 8 bases and J lost 3, with 17 bases in between. The length of the CDR3 is 15 residues. The germline CDR1 and CDR2 sequences are SGHTA and FQGNSA. CDR3 loop: CASSEDSGTNQPQHF. The CDR3 region has the DNA TGTGCCAGCTCAGAAGATTCAGGGACCAATCAGCCCCAGCATTTT.

This clonotype was found many times. The rearrangement joins TRBV7-9 to TRBJ2-7; 7 nucleotides line up with TRBD2. Germline CDR1 and CDR2: SEHNR and FQNEAQ (reference sequence). The CDR3 sequence is 12 residues long. V dropped 7 bases and J dropped 4; count of bases not matched to a gene: 4. The CDR3 coding sequence is TGTGCCAGCACTCCCGGGGGGTACGAGCAGTACTTC. Protein: CASTPGGYEQYF.

This clonotype was seen ten or more times. This CDR3 is CASSEALGGRWSNYGYTF. The DNA for the CDR3 is TGTGCCAGCAGTGAAGCGCTTGGGGGGCGCTGGTCTAACTATGGCTACACCTTC. The rearrangement links TRBV2 to TRBJ1-2, with a possible D match to TRBD1 (6 bases). Between the trimmed V and J ends, which lost 0 bases and 0 bases, there was a span of 17 bases. The CDR3 runs to 18 residues. The germline CDR1 and CDR2 sequences are SNHLY and FYNNEI. Supplemented by reference TRBV2 and TRBJ1-2, the full variable domain reads EPEVTQTPSHQVTQMGQEVILRCVPISNHLYFYWYRQILGQKVEFLVSFYNNEISEKSEIFDDQFSVERPDGSNFTLKIRSTKLEDSAMYFCASSEALGGRWSNYGYTFGSGTRLTVV.

This clonotype was counted many times. The chain has TRBV28 and TRBJ2-5; 10 bases agree with TRBD2. The germline V gene has CDR1 MDHEN and CDR2 SYDVKM. The V and J ends lost 3 bases and 3 bases, in that order; junction bases with no gene match: 1. There are 14 residues in the CDR3. The CDR3 DNA reads TGTGCCAGCAGTTTCCTAGCGGGAGAAGAGACCCAGTACTTC. Amino acid sequence: CASSFLAGEETQYF.

At least ten counts were recorded for this clonotype. The CDR3 nucleotides are TGTGCCAGCAGTGAAGCCCGCAGGACCAACAATCAGCCCCAGCATTTT. Translation gives CASSEARRTNNQPQHF. V is TRBV6-1 and J is TRBJ1-5; D remains unclear. Germline CDR1 is MNHNS and CDR2 is SASEGT. V was cut by 0 bases and J by 3 bases, with 12 bases left in between. This CDR3 comprises 16 residues.

The CDR3 spells CASLVTSGSVDEQYF. In nucleotides, the CDR3 is TGTGCCAGCCTTGTGACTAGCGGGAGTGTTGACGAGCAGTACTTC. The chain combines TRBV6-1 with TRBJ2-7; 12 bases are shared with TRBD2. V lost 8 bases and J lost 5; bases outside the gene matches: 10. The CDR3 contains 15 residues. Per germline, CDR1 MNHNS and CDR2 SASEGT.

This clonotype was picked up a small number of times. The gene calls are TRBV20-1 and TRBJ1-4; 7 positions match TRBD1. Unmatched junction bases numbered 5, after V lost 0 bases and J lost 1 base. Germline V gene sequence: CDR1 DFQATT, CDR2 SNEGSKA (reference sequence). This CDR3 contains 16 residues. CDR3 nucleotide sequence: TGCAGTGCTAGAGATCCAGGGGGGGGAACTAATGAAAAACTGTTTTTT. As protein: CSARDPGGGTNEKLFF.

The CDR3 spells CASSIDLFRGSSQPQHF. CDR3 nucleotides: TGTGCCAGTAGTATAGATCTGTTTAGAGGGTCAAGCCAGCCCCAGCATTTT. The J gene is TRBJ1-5, the V gene TRBV19; D call uncertain. The CDR3 has 17 residues. The V and J ends lost 0 bases and 7 bases respectively, with 19 bases between them. The germline V gene encodes CDR1 LNHDA and CDR2 SQIVND (reference sequence). Complete variable domain (other parts from reference TRBV19 and TRBJ1-5): DGGITQSPKYLFRKEGQNVTLSCEQNLNHDAMYWYRQDPGQGLRLIYYSQIVNDFQKGDIAEGYSVSREKKESFPLTVTSAQKNPTAFYLCASSIDLFRGSSQPQHFGDGTRLSIL.

The CDR3 region is CASSFPGINTEAFF. CDR3 nucleotides: TGTGCCAGCAGCTTTCCGGGGATAAACACTGAAGCTTTCTTT. V usage is TRBV7-2 and J usage is TRBJ1-1, with D unresolved. The CDR3 totals 14 residues. Trimming removed 3 bases from V and 2 bases from J, with 10 bases in between. Germline loops: CDR1 SGHTA, CDR2 FQGNSA.

This clonotype turned up a few times. A much larger clone sits a single nucleotide away, making a read error possible. This chain uses TRBV3-1 with TRBJ2-2; D remains unclear. Trimming pared 4 bases from V and 7 bases from J, leaving 10 bases between. The CDR3 sequence is 13 residues long. CDR1 and CDR2 (germline): LGHDT, YNNKEL (reference sequence). The CDR3 bases are TGTGCCAGCAGCCGTCTATTGGGCGGGGAGCTGTTTTTT. Encoded protein: CASSRLLGGELFF.

The chain carries TRBV27 and TRBJ2-7; the D gene could be TRBD1 or TRBD2 (5 bases each). The V gene lost 8 bases and the J gene lost 6 bases, with 17 bases spanning the gap. Looked up from germline, CDR1 is MNHEY and CDR2 is SMNVEV (reference sequence). The CDR3 totals 13 residues. CDR3 in DNA: TGTGCCAGCTTTGCACGGGGCCGGGGCGAGCAGTACTTC. This sequence encodes CASFARGRGEQYF.

The chain uses TRBV19 and TRBJ2-1; 15 nucleotides agree with TRBD2. Germline CDR1 reads LNHDA; CDR2 reads SQIVND (reference sequence). The junction had 5 bases not matched to a gene; V was cut back by 7 bases and J by 10 bases. CDR3 length: 14 residues. CDR3 nucleotides: TGTGCCAGTAACCCGGGACTAGCGGGAGGAGAGCAGTTCTTC. It codes for CASNPGLAGGEQFF.

The rearrangement joins TRBV6-1 to TRBJ2-1; D could derive from TRBD1 or TRBD2 (6 bases each). The CDR3 loop spans 17 amino acids. Trimming took off 5 bases at V and 8 bases at J, with 25 bases between the two ends. Germline assignment: CDR1 MNHNS and CDR2 SASEGT. The CDR3 DNA follows: TGTGCCAGCAGTAGGGGGGTGCACCCCTCCACACACTATGAGCAGTTCTTC. Its protein is CASSRGVHPSTHYEQFF.

The table lists this clonotype with many counts. This chain links TRBV14 with TRBJ2-2; D call uncertain. V was shortened by 0 bases and J by 3 bases, with 11 bases between the two germline ends. The CDR3 spans 16 residues. CDR1 SGHDN and CDR2 FVKESK come from the germline V gene. CDR3 coding DNA: TGTGCCAGCAGCCAAGATCCTCAACCCGACACCGGGGAGCTGTTTTTT. As protein: CASSQDPQPDTGELFF.

The chain is built from TRBV18 and TRBJ2-3; no definite D call. V was clipped by 4 bases and J by 1 base, with 12 bases between them. The V gene's germline CDR1 is KGHSH and CDR2 LQKENI. The CDR3 spans 15 residues. The CDR3 protein is CASSQLRLGTDTQYF. CDR3 sequence (DNA): TGTGCCAGCTCACAACTCCGGCTAGGCACAGATACGCAGTATTTT.

The rearrangement joins TRBV4-2 to TRBJ2-1, with 8 bases fitting TRBD2. Per germline, CDR1 LGHNA and CDR2 YNFKEQ. This CDR3 region has 18 residues. The trim removed 0 bases at V and 8 bases at J, leaving 15 bases unmatched. CDR3 coding DNA: TGTGCCAGCAGCCAAGAAGAGGTGCTAGCGGGCCCGAGGCATGAGCAGTTCTTC. It is translated as CASSQEEVLAGPRHEQFF.

This clonotype has a count of ten or more. This sequence joins TRBV28 and TRBJ2-2; D is possibly TRBD2 (5 bases). Germline lookup yields CDR1 MDHEN and CDR2 SYDVKM. The CDR3 has 15 amino acids. Between the trimmed V and J ends, which lost 3 bases and 6 bases, there was a span of 14 bases. The CDR3 is CASSFEGSGAGELFF. As DNA, the CDR3 is TGTGCCAGCAGTTTTGAGGGCAGTGGGGCCGGGGAGCTGTTTTTT.

This clonotype was seen a handful of times. One end of the junction varies from germline; a read error may be responsible. The genes are TRBV6-2 or TRBV6-3 and TRBJ2-1; D uncertain. This CDR3 has 13 amino acids. CDR1 MNHEY and CDR2 SVGEGT come from the germline V gene. Written as DNA, the CDR3 is TGTGCCAGCAGTGACTCCTCCTACAATGAGCAGTTCTTC. Its translation is CASSDSSYNEQFF.

Ten or more counts support this clonotype. The chain employs TRBV3-1 and TRBJ2-2; D unclear. Trimming pared 3 bases from V and 5 bases from J, leaving 7 bases between. The V gene's germline CDR1 is LGHDT and CDR2 YNNKEL (reference sequence). CDR3 length equals 13 residues. CDR3: CASSHSRTGELFF. The CDR3 region has the DNA TGTGCCAGCAGCCATTCGAGGACCGGGGAGCTGTTTTTT.

The rearrangement joins TRBV20-1 to TRBJ2-7; weak D call: TRBD1 (5 bases). The germline V gene encodes CDR1 DFQATT and CDR2 SNEGSKA (reference sequence). The CDR3 is made up of 14 amino acids. Trimming cost V 2 bases and J 2 bases, with 13 bases left between them. CDR3 amino acids: CSARWIGEPYEQYF. CDR3 DNA sequence: TGCAGTGCTAGATGGATAGGGGAACCCTACGAGCAGTACTTC.

This clonotype was found many times. The genes are TRBV3-1 and TRBJ2-1; 9 nucleotides align to TRBD2. This CDR3 region has 17 residues. V shed 1 base and J 8 bases; nucleotides not matched to a gene: 12. Germline V gene data show CDR1 as LGHDT and CDR2 as YNNKEL (reference sequence). CDR3 sequence: CASSQGLGREGEDEQFF. CDR3 DNA sequence: TGTGCCAGCAGCCAAGGTCTGGGGCGGGAGGGCGAGGATGAGCAGTTCTTC.

This clonotype showed up many times. This chain joins TRBV6-1 and TRBJ2-7, with D uncertain. The V end lost 5 bases, the J end lost 5 bases, and 13 bases lay between the germline ends. There are 13 residues in the CDR3. Germline CDR1 reads MNHNS; CDR2 reads SASEGT. CDR3 in DNA: TGTGCCAGCAGTCTGCGTTCCTTGGACGAGCAGTACTTC. Protein sequence: CASSLRSLDEQYF.

The chain recombines TRBV7-9 with TRBJ2-1; tentative D call: TRBD1 (5 bases). The CDR3 length is 15 residues. V was shortened by 4 bases and J by 4 bases, with 14 bases between the two germline ends. The germline V gene encodes CDR1 SEHNR and CDR2 FQNEAQ (reference sequence). This chain's CDR3 is CASSSTYGQYNEQFF. The CDR3 DNA reads as TGTGCCAGCAGCTCAACTTACGGACAATACAATGAGCAGTTCTTC.

This chain joins TRBV11-3 and TRBJ1-1; 7 bases match TRBD1. V lost 5 bases and J lost 4; bases outside the gene matches: 10. Germline V gene lookup returns CDR1 SGHNT and CDR2 YENEEA. The CDR3 is made up of 15 amino acids. The DNA of the CDR3 is TGTGCCAGCAGCCCCGGACAGGCCCTGGTCACTGAAGCTTTCTTT. This gives the protein CASSPGQALVTEAFF.

This clonotype was counted ten times or more. CDR3 nucleotides: TGTGCCAGCATGGTTCCACGGAACTATGGCTACACCTTC. Amino acid sequence: CASMVPRNYGYTF. This chain joins TRBV2 and TRBJ1-2; D uncertain. Trimming took off 7 bases at V and 2 bases at J, with 11 bases between the two ends. The CDR3 is made up of 13 amino acids. Germline V gene data show CDR1 as SNHLY and CDR2 as FYNNEI.

The chain employs TRBV20-1 and TRBJ2-7; 13 bases fit TRBD2. This CDR3 is built from 16 residues. Per the germline V gene, CDR1 is DFQATT and CDR2 is SNEGSKA (reference sequence). J lost 4 bases, V lost 3 bases, and 9 bases had no gene match. The CDR3 bases are TGCAGTGCTAGGGCTGGACTAGCGGGAGAAACGTACGAGCAGTACTTC. Residues: CSARAGLAGETYEQYF.

The CDR3 DNA reads TGCGCCAGCAGCCAAACCCGGGGGGGTAAAGGGGACTATGGCTACACCTTC. It codes for CASSQTRGGKGDYGYTF. This rearrangement joins TRBV4-1 to TRBJ1-2; a weak D match, TRBD1 (5 bases). The CDR3 spans 17 residues. Trimming left V 2 bases short and J 3 bases short, with 19 bases between. Germline values: CDR1 MGHRA, CDR2 YSYEKL.

The table lists this clonotype with a few counts. This rearrangement joins TRBV7-9 to TRBJ2-1; D is possibly TRBD1 or TRBD2 (6 bases each). This CDR3 region has 15 residues. Trimming removed 7 bases from V and 4 bases from J, with 17 bases in between. The germline gives CDR1 SEHNR, CDR2 FQNEAQ (reference sequence). The DNA of the CDR3 is TGTGCCAGCACCTCGGGGGCGGGGTCTTACAATGAGCAGTTCTTC. This translates into CASTSGAGSYNEQFF.